These 31 T cell receptor beta chains share one sample of origin, sequenced in a study of T-cell memory formation after mild COVID-19. Via MiXCR, TCRdb re-called the 5' RACE reads, giving one row per CDR3 protein. The data contain around 30,000 distinct CDR3 sequences, 12% of them singletons. Sequencing was done on a sample of PBMCs or a T cell subset sorted from them (not recorded which). The receptor set was obtained from an adult woman who had mild COVID-19 (a few samples of this study predate the infection). Cell type and time point are not known.

The V call is TRBV15, the J call TRBJ1-4; 10 bases map to TRBD1. CDR3 size: 16 residues. Germline CDR1 and CDR2: LNHNV and YYDKDF (reference sequence). The trim removed 3 bases at V and 8 bases at J, leaving 9 bases unmatched. CDR3 amino acids: CATSSGARTGGEKLFF. The CDR3 nucleotides read TGTGCCACCAGCAGTGGTGCCCGGACAGGGGGAGAAAAACTGTTTTTT.

This clonotype was found once. V and J are TRBV20-1 and TRBJ1-2; D uncertain. The CDR3 spans 15 residues. Trimming stripped 0 bases from V and 8 bases from J, with 19 bases between. The V gene's germline CDR1 is DFQATT and CDR2 SNEGSKA (reference sequence). The CDR3 sequence: CSARDPTKGSMGYTF. The CDR3, as DNA: TGCAGTGCTAGAGATCCAACTAAGGGATCTATGGGCTACACCTTC.

This clonotype was recorded at least ten times. This chain uses TRBV12-3 or TRBV12-4 with TRBJ2-1; 7 nucleotides align to TRBD2. This CDR3 spans 12 amino acids. V gave up 5 bases and J gave up 16 bases; unmatched junction bases: 11. The CDR3, as DNA: TGTGCCAGCAGTCTAGACCTAGGGGAGGGATTCTTC. It is translated as CASSLDLGEGFF.

This clonotype was seen repeatedly, ten times or more. Here the CDR3 reads CASKLRSPQSEQYF. The CDR3 DNA reads TGTGCCAGCAAGTTGCGATCGCCCCAGAGCGAGCAGTACTTC. V is TRBV6-6 and J is TRBJ2-7, with D hard to call. CDR1 is MNHNY, CDR2 SVGAGI, per germline (reference sequence). There are 14 residues in the CDR3. V lost 7 bases and J 6 bases, leaving 19 bases between the germline ends.

This clonotype was picked up many times. The V gene is TRBV6-6, the J gene TRBJ2-3; D ambiguous. Per the germline V gene, CDR1 is MNHNY and CDR2 is SVGAGI (reference sequence). The CDR3 is 12 amino acids. V dropped 5 bases and J dropped 5 bases, with 8 bases sitting between them. This chain's CDR3 is CASSHSIDTQYF. The CDR3 DNA follows: TGTGCCAGCAGTCATTCGATAGATACGCAGTATTTT.

In this sample, this clonotype turned up many times. The chain employs TRBV6-5 and TRBJ1-1; D is unresolved. CDR1 is MNHEY and CDR2 is SVGAGI in the germline V gene. Between the trimmed V and J ends, which lost 0 bases and 4 bases, there was a span of 6 bases. The CDR3 is made up of 13 amino acids. The CDR3 loop reads CASSYSPVTEAFF. The CDR3 DNA is TGTGCCAGCAGTTACTCTCCAGTCACTGAAGCTTTCTTT.

This clonotype was observed many times. The CDR3, as DNA: TGTGCCAGCAGCCAAGAGCGGGGCAGGTCTGAAGCTTTCTTT. Protein product: CASSQERGRSEAFF. The rearrangement uses TRBV14 and TRBJ1-1, with D tentatively TRBD1 (5 bases). The CDR3 sequence is 14 residues long. Per the germline V gene, CDR1 is SGHDN and CDR2 is FVKESK. V was shortened by 0 bases and J by 6 bases, with 11 bases between the two germline ends.

This clonotype was found many times. This chain joins TRBV12-2 and TRBJ2-7; the D call of TRBD2 is as the table states it, not checked on the DNA. TRBV12-2 constitutes a pseudogene. The CDR3 totals 13 residues. CDR3 protein: CASRLVLAAGQYF. The CDR3 bases are TGTGCAAGTCGCTTAGTACTAGCGGCAGGGCAGTACTTC.

In its sample, this clonotype was seen many times. CDR3 coding DNA: TGTGCCAGCAGTTCGCGGGACACAGATACGCAGTATTTT. It encodes CASSSRDTDTQYF. This chain joins TRBV6-6 and TRBJ2-3; D is possibly TRBD2 (6 bases). This CDR3 has 13 amino acids. The ends were cut back, 4 bases at V and 2 bases at J, with 7 bases in the middle. Germline lookup yields CDR1 MNHNY and CDR2 SVGAGI (reference sequence).

Many counts were recorded for this clonotype. The rearrangement uses TRBV20-1 and TRBJ2-5; unclear D gene. Deletions cut 0 bases from V and 5 bases from J, with 10 bases between. The length of the CDR3 is 13 residues. In germline, CDR1 is DFQATT, CDR2 SNEGSKA (reference sequence). CDR3 in amino acids: CSARDPGWETQYF. CDR3 coding DNA: TGCAGTGCTAGAGACCCAGGTTGGGAGACCCAGTACTTC.

This clonotype was seen ten or more times. The chain carries TRBV20-1 and TRBJ2-1; 7 bases fit TRBD2. This CDR3 is 14 amino acids long. The junction had 4 bases not matched to a gene; V was cut back by 2 bases and J by 3 bases. Germline CDR1 DFQATT, CDR2 SNEGSKA (reference sequence). CDR3 DNA sequence: TGCAGTGCTAGACTAGCGGCCGTCTACAATGAGCAGTTCTTC. This sequence encodes CSARLAAVYNEQFF.

By share, this clonotype counts as medium-sized. CDR3 amino acids: CASSLRGGAGNQPQHF. The CDR3 DNA reads as TGTGCCAGCAGCTTAAGGGGGGGGGCTGGCAATCAGCCCCAGCATTTT. The V gene is TRBV7-2, the J gene TRBJ1-5, with D maybe TRBD1 (6 bases). V was shortened by 2 bases and J by 2 bases, with 13 bases between the two germline ends. The germline gives CDR1 SGHTA, CDR2 FQGNSA. The CDR3 contains 16 residues.

This clonotype came up many times. The chain recombines TRBV4-3 with TRBJ1-1, with a tentative D call TRBD1 (6 bases). Trimming removed 1 base from V and 8 bases from J, with 20 bases in between. This CDR3 comprises 16 residues. Per the germline V gene, CDR1 is LGHNA and CDR2 is YSLEER. The CDR3 nucleotides are TGCGCCAGCAGCCAAGGAGAAGGAGAAGGGGGTACCGAAGCTTTCTTT. It encodes CASSQGEGEGGTEAFF.

This clonotype was recorded many times. This sequence joins TRBV7-6 and TRBJ1-2; D possibly corresponds to TRBD1 (5 bases). CDR3 length: 15 amino acids. Between the trimmed V and J ends, which lost 4 bases and 6 bases, there was a span of 18 bases. Germline V gives CDR1 SGHVS, CDR2 FNYEAQ. The CDR3 region is CASSWGGSRPHGYTF. The DNA of the CDR3 is TGTGCCAGCAGCTGGGGGGGGTCGCGACCCCATGGCTACACCTTC.

This clonotype showed up many times. The chain combines TRBV20-1 with TRBJ2-1; D may be TRBD2 (6 bases). CDR1 is DFQATT, CDR2 SNEGSKA, per germline (reference sequence). The CDR3 is made up of 17 amino acids. The ends were cut back, 0 bases at V and 0 bases at J, with 15 bases in the middle. In DNA, the CDR3 is TGCAGTGCTAGAGATCACGGCGGGGCCAGCTCCTACAATGAGCAGTTCTTC. This gives the protein CSARDHGGASSYNEQFF.

This clonotype was detected ten times or more. The chain links TRBV12-3 or TRBV12-4 to TRBJ2-1, with a weak D call TRBD2 (6 bases). V lost 5 bases to trimming and J lost 7 bases, with 12 bases between them. The CDR3 loop spans 13 amino acids. The CDR3 reads CASSPVLANEQFF. DNA for the CDR3: TGTGCCAGCAGTCCCGTTCTAGCGAATGAGCAGTTCTTC.

This clonotype was seen a few times. This sequence joins TRBV9 and TRBJ1-1; a possible D gene is TRBD1 (6 bases). Per germline, CDR1 SGDLS and CDR2 YYNGEE. This CDR3 contains 14 residues. V was trimmed by 3 bases and J by 2 bases, leaving 11 bases between them. The CDR3 region is CASSAGGGNTEAFF. CDR3 DNA: TGTGCCAGCAGCGCGGGGGGCGGAAACACTGAAGCTTTCTTT.

This clonotype has a count of ten or more. The chain recombines TRBV6-1 with TRBJ1-1, with D unresolved. Germline V gene sequence: CDR1 MNHNS, CDR2 SASEGT. The CDR3 consists of 14 residues. V lost 2 bases and J lost 4, with 11 bases in between. The CDR3 coding sequence is TGTGCCAGCAGTGAAAGTTCCCTGAGCACTGAAGCTTTCTTT. As protein: CASSESSLSTEAFF.

The V call is TRBV29-1, the J call TRBJ2-7; unclear D gene. Trimming cost V 0 bases and J 2 bases, with 5 bases left between them. The germline V gene has CDR1 SQVTM and CDR2 ANQGSEA. The CDR3 totals 12 residues. The CDR3: CSVEDDAYEQYF. The DNA for the CDR3 is TGCAGCGTTGAAGATGACGCCTACGAGCAGTACTTC.

This clonotype was recorded many times. V and J are TRBV20-1 and TRBJ2-7, with D possibly being TRBD2 (5 bases). This CDR3 spans 14 amino acids. Germline V CDR1 and CDR2: DFQATT, SNEGSKA (reference sequence). V lost 5 bases, J lost 5 bases, and 19 bases lay in between. The CDR3 protein is CSASLPGSLNEQYF. In DNA form, the CDR3 reads TGCAGTGCTTCCCTCCCGGGATCCTTAAACGAGCAGTACTTC.

Many counts were recorded for this clonotype. V and J are TRBV29-1 and TRBJ1-2, with D perhaps matching TRBD1 (6 bases). Trimming took 0 bases from V and 5 from J, leaving 16 bases between them. The CDR3 has 15 amino acids. Germline V gene lookup returns CDR1 SQVTM and CDR2 ANQGSEA. CDR3 in amino acids: CSVEDGHREGYGYTF. The CDR3 bases are TGCAGCGTTGAAGATGGTCACAGGGAAGGGTATGGCTACACCTTC.

This clonotype was recorded a few times. The rearrangement links TRBV28 to TRBJ1-3, with unresolved D. Looked up from germline, CDR1 is MDHEN and CDR2 is SYDVKM. This CDR3 contains 15 residues. Trimming stripped 4 bases from V and 4 bases from J, with 14 bases between. CDR3 nucleotide sequence: TGTGCCAGCAGTTCCCCGGGGTCGGGGGGAAACACCATATATTTT. It yields the protein CASSSPGSGGNTIYF.

This clonotype has ten or more counts. V gene TRBV12-3 or TRBV12-4 combines with J gene TRBJ2-3, with 8 positions matching TRBD2. The CDR3 sequence is 14 residues long. Losses at the gene ends were 4 bases for V and 8 bases for J; bases not matched to a gene: 8. CDR3 DNA: TGTGCCAGCAGTTCTGCTAGCGGGTCCTTTACGCAGTATTTT. Translated: CASSSASGSFTQYF.

This clonotype was found many times. The chain employs TRBV27 and TRBJ2-7, with unresolved D. V lost 3 bases, J lost 4 bases, and 10 bases lay in between. Germline CDR1 MNHEY, CDR2 SMNVEV (reference sequence). The CDR3 covers 13 residues. CDR3 in DNA: TGTGCCAGCAGTTTTAACCCCAGATACGAGCAGTACTTC. Encoded protein: CASSFNPRYEQYF.

Details on this clonotype: A clone one base away is much larger, so this may be a read error. This chain joins TRBV20-1 and TRBJ2-7, with D possibly TRBD2 on 7 matching bases. CDR1 is DFQATT and CDR2 is SNEGSKA in the germline V gene (reference sequence). CDR3 size: 16 residues. Trimming removed 2 bases at V and 1 base at J, with 18 bases between. The CDR3 DNA follows: TGCAGTGCTAGATTTTCTATGCGGGGGCCGTCCTACGAGCAGTACTTC. Translated: CSARFSMRGPSYEQYF.

There are many counts of this clonotype. The genes are TRBV6-5 and TRBJ1-6; D ambiguous. The ends were cut back, 4 bases at V and 6 bases at J, with 10 bases in the middle. CDR3 length: 14 residues. Germline-derived CDR1 and CDR2 are MNHEY and SVGAGI. The CDR3 DNA follows: TGTGCCAGCAGTTCCCAGGATCTTAATTCACCCCTCCACTTT. As protein: CASSSQDLNSPLHF.

This clonotype was detected ten times or more. The CDR3: CASSPVVVPWEQYF. CDR3 coding DNA: TGTGCCAGCAGCCCAGTTGTGGTCCCTTGGGAGCAGTACTTC. The J gene is TRBJ2-7, the V gene TRBV7-9; D unclear. Germline assignment: CDR1 SEHNR and CDR2 FQNEAQ (reference sequence). V lost 5 bases and J lost 7, with 18 bases in between. The CDR3 has 14 residues.

This clonotype has a count of ten or more. The rearrangement links TRBV20-1 to TRBJ2-3; maybe TRBD2 (6 bases). CDR3 length: 13 amino acids. Germline CDR1 and CDR2: DFQATT and SNEGSKA (reference sequence). The ends were cut back, 0 bases at V and 3 bases at J, with 7 bases in the middle. This CDR3 is CSARDSGTDTQYF. CDR3 coding DNA: TGCAGTGCTAGAGATAGCGGAACAGATACGCAGTATTTT.

This clonotype was counted many times. This sequence joins TRBV6-5 and TRBJ1-1, with a possible D match to TRBD1 (5 bases). V was clipped by 5 bases and J by 8 bases, with 15 bases between them. Germline-derived CDR1 and CDR2 are MNHEY and SVGAGI. The CDR3 spans 13 residues. Here the CDR3 reads CASSTRVGGEAFF. The CDR3 DNA reads TGTGCCAGCAGTACCCGGGTTGGGGGAGAAGCTTTCTTT.

This clonotype was observed many times. The CDR3, as DNA: TGTGCCAGCACGACAGGGGGCAGATTAGATACGCAGTATTTT. Its translation is CASTTGGRLDTQYF. The chain employs TRBV19 and TRBJ2-3; 10 bases match TRBD1. CDR3 length: 14 residues. The V gene's germline CDR1 is LNHDA and CDR2 SQIVND (reference sequence). V was pared by 9 bases and J by 5 bases, with 8 bases of the junction left unmatched.

This clonotype was counted ten times or more. J is TRBJ2-1 and V is TRBV27; D remains ambiguous. The CDR3 loop spans 16 amino acids. V was cut by 2 bases and J by 0 bases, with 11 bases left in between. Germline V gene sequence: CDR1 MNHEY, CDR2 SMNVEV (reference sequence). The CDR3 DNA reads TGTGCCAGCAGTTTAGATCGCCGGCACTCCTACAATGAGCAGTTCTTC. It translates to CASSLDRRHSYNEQFF.